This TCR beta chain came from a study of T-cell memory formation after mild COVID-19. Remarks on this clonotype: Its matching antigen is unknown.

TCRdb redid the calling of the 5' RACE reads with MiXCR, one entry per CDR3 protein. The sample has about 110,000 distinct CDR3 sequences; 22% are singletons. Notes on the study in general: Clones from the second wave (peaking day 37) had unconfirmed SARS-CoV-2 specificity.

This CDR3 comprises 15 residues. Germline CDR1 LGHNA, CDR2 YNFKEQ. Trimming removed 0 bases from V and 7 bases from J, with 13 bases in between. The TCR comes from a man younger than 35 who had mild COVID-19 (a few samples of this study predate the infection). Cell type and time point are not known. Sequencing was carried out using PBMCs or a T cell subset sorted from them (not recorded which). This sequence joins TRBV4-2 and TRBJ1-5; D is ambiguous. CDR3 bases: TGTGCCAGCAGCCAAGATCCAACATCCGCCCAGCCCCAGCATTTT. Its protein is CASSQDPTSAQPQHF.